This entry is about one T cell receptor (beta chain). The data were obtained in a study of blood T cell repertoires in COVID-19. Produced via immunoSEQ multiplex PCR; TCRdb's table is partial and in-frame only. The sample has 250,000 to 350,000 clones, 80% to 95% seen once. There are 15 residues in the CDR3. V shed 4 bases and J 4 bases; nucleotides not matched to a gene: 6. The germline V gene has CDR1 SGHNT and CDR2 YYREEE (reference sequence). The sequence was collected from a woman in her 30s who had recovered from COVID-19. V and J are TRBV5-4 and TRBJ1-2; TRBD1 matches at 11 bases. The sample was PBMCs or T cells enriched from blood (not recorded which). The CDR3 here is CASSVRDRGAYGYTF. The CDR3 region has the DNA TGTGCCAGCAGCGTCCGGGACAGGGGGGCCTATGGCTACACCTTC.